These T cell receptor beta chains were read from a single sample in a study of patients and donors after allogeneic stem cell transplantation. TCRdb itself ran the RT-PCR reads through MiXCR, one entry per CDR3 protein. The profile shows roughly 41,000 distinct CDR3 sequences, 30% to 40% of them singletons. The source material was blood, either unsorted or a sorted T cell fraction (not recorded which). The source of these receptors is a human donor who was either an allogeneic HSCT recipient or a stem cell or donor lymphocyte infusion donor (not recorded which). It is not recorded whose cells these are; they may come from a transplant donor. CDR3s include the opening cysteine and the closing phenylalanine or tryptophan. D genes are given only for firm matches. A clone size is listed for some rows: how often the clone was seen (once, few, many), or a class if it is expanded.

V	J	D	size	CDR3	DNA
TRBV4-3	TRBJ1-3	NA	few	CASSQRDGSNTIYF	TGCGCCAGCAGCCAACGTGACGGATCCAACACCATATATTTT
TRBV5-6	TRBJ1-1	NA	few	CASSLGWVNTEAFF	TGTGCCAGCAGCTTGGGCTGGGTTAACACTGAAGCTTTCTTT
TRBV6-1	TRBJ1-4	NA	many	CASSLLLKPEKLFF	TGTGCCAGCAGTCTCCTCTTGAAGCCGGAAAAACTGTTTTTT
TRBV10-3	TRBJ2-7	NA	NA	CAISELGSYEQYF	TGTGCCATCAGTGAGCTAGGCTCCTACGAGCAGTACTTC
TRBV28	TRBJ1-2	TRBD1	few	CASSYRDRGVGGYTF	TGTGCCAGCAGTTACCGGGACAGGGGAGTCGGTGGCTACACCTTC
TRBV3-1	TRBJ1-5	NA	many	CASSLPDQPQHF	TGTGCCAGCAGCCTGCCCGATCAGCCCCAGCATTTT
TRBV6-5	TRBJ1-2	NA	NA	CASSYSTGGADGYTF	TGTGCCAGCAGTTACTCGACGGGGGGCGCGGACGGCTACACCTTC
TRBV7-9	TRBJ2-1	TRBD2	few	CASRLTSVEQFF	TGTGCCAGCAGGCTGACTAGCGTTGAGCAGTTCTTC
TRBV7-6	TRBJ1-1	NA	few	CASSPQSRYTEAFF	TGTGCCAGCAGCCCCCAGTCCAGATACACTGAAGCTTTCTTT
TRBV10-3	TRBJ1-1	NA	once	CAIRKGRFTEAFF	TGTGCCATCAGGAAAGGGCGGTTCACTGAAGCTTTCTTT
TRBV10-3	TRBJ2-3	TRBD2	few	CAIKRPSGNPDTQYF	TGTGCCATCAAAAGGCCTAGCGGGAACCCAGATACGCAGTATTTT
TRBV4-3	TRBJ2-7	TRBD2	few	CASSQDILAGVYEQYF	TGCGCCAGCAGCCAAGATATACTAGCGGGAGTCTACGAGCAGTACTTC
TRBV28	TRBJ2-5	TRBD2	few	CASSLSRLAGWMGETQYF	TGTGCCAGCAGTTTATCCCGGCTAGCGGGTTGGATGGGTGAGACCCAGTACTTC
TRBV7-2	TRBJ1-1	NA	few	CASSTQVLNTEAFF	TGTGCCAGCAGCACACAGGTGCTCAACACTGAAGCTTTCTTT
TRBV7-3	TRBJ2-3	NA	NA	CASSSGAVPSTDTQYF	TGTGCCAGCAGCTCGGGGGCGGTTCCGAGCACAGATACGCAGTATTTT
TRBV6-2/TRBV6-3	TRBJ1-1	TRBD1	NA	CASSYQGVVKAFF	TGTGCCAGCAGTTACCAGGGGGTCGTTAAAGCTTTCTTT
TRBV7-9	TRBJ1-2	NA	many	CASSFEGPQGYTF	TGTGCCAGCAGCTTCGAGGGCCCTCAAGGCTACACCTTC
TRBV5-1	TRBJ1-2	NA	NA	CASSLGQAIYGYTF	TGCGCCAGCAGCTTGGGACAGGCAATCTATGGCTACACCTTC
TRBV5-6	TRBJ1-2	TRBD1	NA	CASSLGQGRYGYTF	TGTGCCAGCAGCTTGGGACAGGGGCGCTATGGCTACACCTTC
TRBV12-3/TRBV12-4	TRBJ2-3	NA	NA	CASKRIAATDTQYF	TGTGCCAGCAAGCGGATAGCGGCCACAGATACGCAGTATTTT
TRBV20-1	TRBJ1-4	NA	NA	CSGQLDEKLFF	TGCAGTGGGCAATTGGACGAAAAACTGTTTTTT
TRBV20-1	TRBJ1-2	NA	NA	CSVLPGRGGYTF	TGCAGTGTCCTCCCGGGTAGGGGCGGCTACACCTTC
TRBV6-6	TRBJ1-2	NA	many	CASRQDGYTF	TGTGCCAGCAGGCAGGATGGCTACACCTTC
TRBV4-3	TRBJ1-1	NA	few	CASSQENRVNTEAFF	TGCGCCAGCAGCCAAGAAAATAGGGTGAACACTGAAGCTTTCTTT
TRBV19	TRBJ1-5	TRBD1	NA	CASSIGTAGGPQHF	TGTGCCAGTAGTATCGGGACAGCAGGGGGGCCCCAGCATTTT
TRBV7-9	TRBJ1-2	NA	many	CASSLAAGEGYTF	TGTGCCAGCAGCTTAGCGGCAGGGGAAGGCTACACCTTC
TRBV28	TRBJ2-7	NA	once	CASSLRWGSSYEQYF	TGTGCCAGCAGTTTACGGTGGGGGAGCTCCTACGAGCAGTACTTC
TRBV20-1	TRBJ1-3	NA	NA	CSARESPRGHPSGNTIYF	TGCAGTGCTAGAGAAAGTCCGAGGGGACACCCCTCTGGAAACACCATATATTTT
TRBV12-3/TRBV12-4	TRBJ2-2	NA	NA	CASRLRGGTGELFF	TGTGCCAGCAGGCTCAGGGGGGGGACCGGGGAGCTGTTTTTT
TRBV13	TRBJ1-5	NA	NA	CASSLGWMTGQPQHF	TGTGCCAGCAGCTTAGGATGGATGACAGGCCAGCCCCAGCATTTT
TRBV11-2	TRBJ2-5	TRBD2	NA	CASSVLAGVGETQYF	TGTGCCAGCAGCGTCTTAGCGGGAGTTGGAGAGACCCAGTACTTC
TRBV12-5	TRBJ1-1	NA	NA	CASGLVTEAFF	TGTGCTAGTGGTTTGGTCACTGAAGCTTTCTTT
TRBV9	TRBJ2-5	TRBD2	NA	CASSGLADMGLETQYF	TGTGCCAGCAGCGGTCTAGCGGATATGGGCCTGGAGACCCAGTACTTC
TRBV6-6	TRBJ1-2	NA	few	CASSYSYGANYGYTF	TGTGCCAGCAGTTATTCGTACGGAGCGAACTATGGCTACACCTTC
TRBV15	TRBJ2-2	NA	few	CATSRSTRGTGELFF	TGTGCCACCAGCAGATCTACTAGGGGCACCGGGGAGCTGTTTTTT
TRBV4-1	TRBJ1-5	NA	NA	CASSHPGAGKQPQHF	TGCGCCAGCAGCCACCCCGGGGCAGGGAAACAGCCCCAGCATTTT
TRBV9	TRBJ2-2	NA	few	CASSVGPIGRQRLFF	TGTGCCAGCAGCGTAGGCCCGATAGGAAGGCAAAGGCTGTTTTTT
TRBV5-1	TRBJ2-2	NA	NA	CASRRTGTGELFF	TGCGCCAGCAGGCGAACAGGCACCGGGGAGCTGTTTTTT
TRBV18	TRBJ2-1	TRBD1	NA	CASSPDRGDYNEQFF	TGTGCCAGCTCACCGGACAGGGGCGATTACAATGAGCAGTTCTTC
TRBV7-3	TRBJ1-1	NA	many	CASSEGHSNTEAFF	TGTGCCAGCAGCGAGGGACATTCGAACACTGAAGCTTTCTTT
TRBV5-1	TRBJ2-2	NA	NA	CASSLLGQGRAGELFF	TGCGCCAGCAGCTTGCTGGGTCAGGGGAGGGCCGGGGAGCTGTTTTTT
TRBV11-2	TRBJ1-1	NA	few	CASSLFIGHPNTEAFF	TGTGCCAGCAGCTTATTTATAGGCCACCCGAACACTGAAGCTTTCTTT
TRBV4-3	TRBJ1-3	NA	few	CASSRLAGSGNTIYF	TGCGCCAGCAGCCGATTAGCAGGGTCTGGAAACACCATATATTTT
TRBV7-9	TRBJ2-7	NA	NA	CASSLTILQGIRYEQYF	TGTGCCAGCAGCTTAACAATCCTTCAGGGGATCAGGTACGAGCAGTACTTC
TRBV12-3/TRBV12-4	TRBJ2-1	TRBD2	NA	CASSWSSGSYNEQFF	TGTGCCAGCAGTTGGTCTAGCGGGAGTTACAATGAGCAGTTCTTC
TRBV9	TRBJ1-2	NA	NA	CASSVLAEGNGYTF	TGTGCCAGCAGCGTACTAGCCGAGGGGAATGGCTACACCTTC
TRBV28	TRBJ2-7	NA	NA	CASSLELGLSYEQYF	TGTGCCAGCAGTTTAGAATTGGGGCTATCCTACGAGCAGTACTTC
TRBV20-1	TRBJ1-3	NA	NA	CSARGYLSSGNTIYF	TGCAGTGCTAGAGGGTACTTGAGCTCTGGAAACACCATATATTTT
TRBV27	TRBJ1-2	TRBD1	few	CASSLIWTGWDPYGYTF	TGTGCCAGCAGTCTCATATGGACAGGTTGGGACCCATATGGCTACACCTTC
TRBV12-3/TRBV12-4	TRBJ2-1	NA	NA	CASSLTGGAGYNEQFF	TGTGCCAGCAGTCTCACCGGGGGCGCGGGCTACAATGAGCAGTTCTTC
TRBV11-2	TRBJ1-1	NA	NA	CASSLVRGNTEAFF	TGTGCCAGCAGCTTAGTACGAGGGAACACTGAAGCTTTCTTT
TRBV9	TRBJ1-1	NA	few	CASSVDQGRTEAFF	TGTGCCAGCAGCGTAGATCAGGGGCGGACTGAAGCTTTCTTT
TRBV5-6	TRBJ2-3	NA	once	CASSFIDQVNTDTQYF	TGTGCCAGCAGCTTTATCGACCAGGTTAACACAGATACGCAGTATTTT
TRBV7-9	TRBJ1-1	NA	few	CASSLVEAFF	TGTGCCAGCAGCTTAGTCGAAGCTTTCTTT
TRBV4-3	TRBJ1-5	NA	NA	CASSQEGREGPQHF	TGCGCCAGCAGCCAAGAAGGGCGGGAGGGGCCCCAGCATTTT
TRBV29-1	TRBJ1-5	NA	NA	CSVAGVNQPQHF	TGCAGCGTTGCAGGGGTCAATCAGCCCCAGCATTTT